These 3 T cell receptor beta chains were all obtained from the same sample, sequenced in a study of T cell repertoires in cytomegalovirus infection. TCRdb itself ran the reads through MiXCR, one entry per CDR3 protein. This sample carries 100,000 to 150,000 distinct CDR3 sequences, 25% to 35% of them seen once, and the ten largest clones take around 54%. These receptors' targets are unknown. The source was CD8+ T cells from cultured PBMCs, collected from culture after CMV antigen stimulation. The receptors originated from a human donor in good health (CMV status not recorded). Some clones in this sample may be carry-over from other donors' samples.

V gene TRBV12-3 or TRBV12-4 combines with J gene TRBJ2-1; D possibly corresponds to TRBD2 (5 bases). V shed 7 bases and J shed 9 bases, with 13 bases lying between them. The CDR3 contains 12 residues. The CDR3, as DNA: TGTGCCAGCACCGAGGGATTTGGTGAGCAGTTCTTC. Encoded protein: CASTEGFGEQFF.

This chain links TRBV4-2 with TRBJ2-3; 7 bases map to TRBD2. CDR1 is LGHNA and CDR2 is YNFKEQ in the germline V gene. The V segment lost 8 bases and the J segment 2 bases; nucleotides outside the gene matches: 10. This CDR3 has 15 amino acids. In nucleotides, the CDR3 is TGTGCCAGCTGTCCGGCTAGCGGAGACACAGATACGCAGTATTTT. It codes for CASCPASGDTDTQYF.

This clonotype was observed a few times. CDR3 in DNA: TGTGCCAGCAGCTTAGCACCTGGGGTCCCTGAAGCTTTCTTT. Translated, it gives CASSLAPGVPEAFF. V and J are TRBV7-3 and TRBJ1-1; D is undetermined. Germline V CDR1 and CDR2: SGHTA, FQGTGA. The V end lost 2 bases, the J end lost 6 bases, and 13 bases lay between the germline ends. The CDR3 spans 14 residues.